The 6 T cell receptor beta chains reported below all come from one sample, sequenced in a study of blood T cell repertoires in COVID-19. Sequencing used immunoSEQ multiplex PCR; TCRdb keeps in-frame clones, though not all of them. The table records about 170,000 clones, approximately 90% of them present only once. The specimen was peripheral blood. The source of these receptors is a man aged 60-69 years with acute or convalescent COVID-19.

The chain carries TRBV5-1 and TRBJ2-3; TRBD1 matches at 7 bases. Trimming cost V 4 bases and J 2 bases; bases outside gene matches: 4. The CDR3 is made up of 14 amino acids. Per germline, CDR1 SGHRS and CDR2 YFSETQ. Written as DNA, the CDR3 is TGCGCCAGCAGCCCTACAGGGGTCACAGATACGCAGTATTTT. Amino acid sequence: CASSPTGVTDTQYF.

This clone was counted a single time. The genes are TRBV5-1 and TRBJ2-5, with D perhaps TRBD1 (8 bases). Germline V gene lookup returns CDR1 SGHRS and CDR2 YFSETQ. The CDR3 contains 16 residues. V shed 4 bases and J shed 4 bases, with 20 bases lying between them. The CDR3 reads CASSPVQGAGVETQYF. Here the CDR3 DNA reads TGCGCCAGCAGCCCGGTTCAGGGGGCGGGAGTAGAGACCCAGTACTTC. Complete variable domain (other parts from reference TRBV5-1 and TRBJ2-5): KAGVTQTPRYLIKTRGQQVTLSCSPISGHRSVSWYQQTPGQGLQFLFEYFSETQRNKGNFPGRFSGRQFSNSRSEMNVSTLELGDSALYLCASSPVQGAGVETQYFGPGTRLLVL.

J is TRBJ2-1 and V is TRBV6-5; 7 positions match TRBD2. The CDR3 runs to 14 residues. J lost 5 bases, V lost 6 bases, and 7 bases had no gene match. Germline CDR1 reads MNHEY; CDR2 reads SVGAGI. Here the CDR3 reads CASSRKRDHNEQFF. CDR3 coding DNA: TGTGCCAGCAGCCGAAAGCGGGACCACAATGAGCAGTTCTTC.

The V and J genes are TRBV5-1 and TRBJ2-1; tentatively, D is TRBD1 (5 bases). Between the trimmed V and J ends, which lost 4 bases and 7 bases, there was a span of 15 bases. The CDR3 loop spans 14 amino acids. Looked up from germline, CDR1 is SGHRS and CDR2 is YFSETQ. CDR3: CASSAWGVGNEQFF. In nucleotides, the CDR3 is TGCGCCAGCAGCGCCTGGGGCGTAGGGAATGAGCAGTTCTTC.

V and J are TRBV7-9 and TRBJ1-2, with TRBD1 matching over 9 bases. Germline CDR1 and CDR2: SEHNR and FQNEAQ (reference sequence). Germline trimming cut 5 bases from V and 7 bases from J; bases unmatched to any gene: 8. This CDR3 comprises 14 residues. CDR3 in DNA: TGTGCCAGCAGCAGACAGGGGGGTAATCGTGGCTACACCTTC. It encodes CASSRQGGNRGYTF.

The CDR3 DNA sequence: TGTGCCAGCATCCTTACGGGGGGTAGCAATCAGCCCCAGCATTTT. Its protein product is CASILTGGSNQPQHF. The chain uses TRBV28 and TRBJ1-5, with D maybe TRBD1 (5 bases). Per germline, CDR1 MDHEN and CDR2 SYDVKM. The V and J ends lost 7 bases and 0 bases respectively, with 13 bases between them. This CDR3 region has 15 residues.